Listed below are T cell receptor beta chains from one sample, sequenced in a study of patients and donors after allogeneic stem cell transplantation. TCRdb reanalysed the RT-PCR reads using MiXCR and keeps one entry per CDR3 protein. The sample has fewer than 500,000 distinct CDR3 sequences; more than 15% are singletons. Sequenced: blood, either unsorted or a sorted T cell fraction (not recorded which). Source of these receptors: a human donor who was either an allogeneic HSCT recipient or a stem cell or donor lymphocyte infusion donor (not recorded which). It is not recorded whose cells these are; they may come from a transplant donor. CDR3s include the opening cysteine and the closing phenylalanine or tryptophan. The D gene is left open where the match is weak. Not every row has a clone size; where given, it reads once, few, many or a size class.

D,V,size,J,CDR3,DNA
TRBD1,TRBV5-6,-,TRBJ1-6,CASSPRRTGSAGVNSPLHF,TGTGCCAGCAGCCCACGTCGGACAGGCTCTGCGGGGGTTAATTCACCCCTCCACTTT
TRBD2,TRBV7-9,-,TRBJ2-7,CASSYRLAGYTKQYF,TGTGCCAGCAGCTACCGACTAGCGGGCTATACGAAGCAGTACTTC
-,TRBV7-9,few,TRBJ1-3,CASSPEGTGNTIYF,TGTGCCAGCAGCCCCGAGGGAACAGGAAACACCATATATTTT
-,TRBV28,few,TRBJ1-5,CASSLEEAQHF,TGTGCCAGCAGTTTAGAGGAGGCCCAGCATTTT
-,TRBV21-1,-,TRBJ1-2,CASSRDEVGQGYNYGYTF,TGTGCCAGCAGCAGAGACGAAGTAGGACAGGGATATAACTATGGCTACACCTTC
-,TRBV13,-,TRBJ1-1,CASSPGTNPEAFF,TGTGCCAGCAGCCCCGGGACAAACCCTGAAGCTTTCTTT
-,TRBV20-1,few,TRBJ1-2,CSATHTYGYTF,TGCAGTGCTACCCACACTTATGGCTACACCTTC
-,TRBV9,few,TRBJ2-2,CASSPARYANTGELFF,TGTGCCAGCAGCCCAGCCCGTTACGCGAACACCGGGGAGCTGTTTTTT
-,TRBV20-1,few,TRBJ1-2,CSPDLRGTRYGYTF,TGCAGTCCAGACCTTCGGGGTACCCGGTATGGCTACACCTTC
-,TRBV11-2,few,TRBJ1-5,CASSFRGQQPQHF,TGTGCCAGCAGCTTCAGGGGTCAACAGCCCCAGCATTTT
-,TRBV5-1,-,TRBJ2-3,CASSLGTVFTDTQYF,TGCGCCAGCAGCTTGGGGACAGTTTTCACAGATACGCAGTATTTT
TRBD1,TRBV9,few,TRBJ1-1,CASSVVPGQVGTEAFF,TGTGCCAGCAGCGTAGTTCCGGGACAGGTGGGCACTGAAGCTTTCTTT
-,TRBV25-1,-,TRBJ1-5,CASSRRGSPVPGRQSNQPQHF,TGTGCCAGCAGCCGACGGGGGTCCCCGGTACCGGGACGGCAGTCCAATCAGCCCCAGCATTTT
-,TRBV5-4,-,TRBJ1-2,CASSFGTQYNYGYTF,TGTGCCAGCAGCTTCGGGACACAATATAACTATGGCTACACCTTC
-,TRBV24-1,few,TRBJ2-1,CATSDQQGKYNEQFF,TGTGCCACCAGTGATCAACAGGGAAAGTACAATGAGCAGTTCTTC
-,TRBV12-3/TRBV12-4,-,TRBJ2-7,CASRWDREYEQYF,TGTGCCAGCAGATGGGACCGCGAATACGAGCAGTACTTC
TRBD1,TRBV6-2/TRBV6-3,-,TRBJ2-7,CASSFVGGQGAYEQYF,TGTGCCAGCAGTTTCGTCGGGGGACAGGGGGCCTACGAGCAGTACTTC
-,TRBV9,-,TRBJ2-7,CASSVGNSYEQYF,TGTGCCAGCAGCGTTGGGAACTCCTACGAGCAGTACTTC
-,TRBV12-3/TRBV12-4,many,TRBJ1-5,CASSLLDRSQPQHF,TGTGCCAGCAGCCTACTGGACAGATCTCAGCCCCAGCATTTT
-,TRBV10-2,-,TRBJ1-3,CASSEEGIQEAIYF,TGCGCCAGCAGTGAGGAGGGGATCCAGGAGGCCATATATTTT